This TCR beta chain was retrieved from a study of cytomegalovirus exposure and HLA in healthy donors. Germline V gene sequence: CDR1 SGHNT, CDR2 YYREEE (reference sequence). The CDR3 runs to 19 residues. V lost 4 bases and J lost 0; bases outside the gene matches: 11. The method was immunoSEQ multiplex PCR; TCRdb's version includes in-frame clones alone and lacks a portion of them. This sample carries tens of thousands of clones, 93% of them seen once, and the ten largest clones take roughly 0.62%. The origin of this receptor is a man between 18 and 35 years old in good health and CMV-seronegative. The chain recombines TRBV5-4 with TRBJ2-2, with 11 bases that match TRBD2. Source material: PBMCs. The CDR3 sequence: CASSVLRGLADSNTGELFF. The CDR3, as DNA: TGTGCCAGCAGCGTTTTGCGGGGACTAGCGGACTCGAACACCGGGGAGCTGTTTTTT.